The 20 T cell receptor beta chains below were found in one sample sequenced in a study of blood T cells in healthy people across ages. A second PCR of 7 to 11 cycles used a sample-barcoded 5' primer and a J-beta primer mix. MiXCR, applied by TCRdb to the 5' RACE reads, yields one record per CDR3 protein. This sample has about 830,000 distinct CDR3 sequences; under 80% occur once, and the top ten carry around a quarter. The sequenced sample was blood. The receptors shown here come from a man aged 25-45 years in good health.

The V call is TRBV5-4, the J call TRBJ2-5; possible D gene TRBD1, 6 bases. The length of the CDR3 is 14 residues. The ends were cut back, 0 bases at V and 3 bases at J, with 9 bases in the middle. The germline CDR1 and CDR2 sequences are SGHNT and YYREEE (reference sequence). CDR3 sequence reads: CASSLARGKETQYF. Here the CDR3 DNA reads TGTGCCAGCAGCTTGGCGAGGGGGAAAGAGACCCAGTACTTC.

This chain uses TRBV20-1 with TRBJ2-5; TRBD1 is a possible D gene (6 bases). Germline-derived CDR1 and CDR2 are DFQATT and SNEGSKA (reference sequence). Trimming took off 6 bases at V and 1 base at J, with 21 bases between the two ends. The CDR3 totals 16 residues. The CDR3: CSADERGRGFQETQYF. As DNA, the CDR3 is TGCAGTGCCGACGAAAGGGGCAGGGGATTCCAAGAGACCCAGTACTTC.

V is TRBV28 and J is TRBJ2-6; D unresolved. Trimming pared 2 bases from V and 2 bases from J, leaving 7 bases between. The CDR3 is made up of 15 amino acids. Germline lookup yields CDR1 MDHEN and CDR2 SYDVKM. This chain's CDR3 is CASSLMGTGANVLTF. The CDR3 DNA follows: TGTGCCAGCAGTTTAATGGGCACTGGGGCCAACGTCCTGACTTTC. Full variable domain (remainder filled in from reference TRBV28 and TRBJ2-6): DVKVTQSSRYLVKRTGEKVFLECVQDMDHENMFWYRQDPGLGLRLIYFSYDVKMKEKGDIPEGYSVSREKKERFSLILESASTNQTSMYLCASSLMGTGANVLTFGAGSRLTVL.

The chain recombines TRBV7-8 with TRBJ2-1; 7 bases align to TRBD1. This CDR3 has 14 amino acids. Germline CDR1 SGHVS, CDR2 FQNEAQ. Unmatched junction bases numbered 8, after V lost 5 bases and J lost 7 bases. CDR3 in DNA: TGTGCCAGCAGCACCCACCCGACAGGGAATGAGCAGTTCTTC. It yields the protein CASSTHPTGNEQFF.

There are a few counts of this clonotype. The rearrangement links TRBV2 to TRBJ2-5, with D perhaps TRBD2 (6 bases). Germline assignment: CDR1 SNHLY and CDR2 FYNNEI. The V gene lost 4 bases and the J gene lost 5 bases, with 11 bases spanning the gap. CDR3 length: 13 residues. The CDR3 is CASSGGGRETQYF. CDR3 nucleotide sequence: TGTGCCAGCAGTGGTGGAGGGAGGGAGACCCAGTACTTC.

A few counts support this clonotype. The chain carries TRBV12-3 or TRBV12-4 and TRBJ2-1, with 8 bases fitting TRBD1. The CDR3 extends over 15 amino acids. V lost 0 bases and J lost 6; bases outside the gene matches: 4. CDR3: CASSLAQGAINEQFF. The DNA of the CDR3 is TGTGCCAGCAGTTTAGCGCAGGGGGCGATCAATGAGCAGTTCTTC.

The table lists this clonotype with a few counts. The J gene is TRBJ1-6, the V gene TRBV20-1; 10 bases line up with TRBD1. The V segment lost 6 bases and the J segment 9 bases; nucleotides outside the gene matches: 5. The CDR3 runs 13 residues. Germline assignment: CDR1 DFQATT and CDR2 SNEGSKA (reference sequence). The CDR3 sequence: CSATTGGSSPLHF. CDR3 coding DNA: TGCAGTGCCACGACAGGGGGCAGTTCACCCCTCCACTTT.

J is TRBJ2-5 and V is TRBV20-1; 10 bases fit TRBD1. The J call is doubtful: the DNA matches TRBJ2-7 better. This CDR3 comprises 15 residues. Germline V gene data show CDR1 as DFQATT and CDR2 as SNEGSKA (reference sequence). CDR3 amino acids: CSASARDRGAVEQYF. The CDR3, as DNA: TGCAGTGCTAGCGCCCGGGACAGGGGTGCCGTCGAGCAGTACTTC.

The gene calls are TRBV7-2 and TRBJ2-1, with TRBD2 as a possible D gene (6 bases). This CDR3 comprises 13 residues. Germline V gene lookup returns CDR1 SGHTA and CDR2 FQGNSA. Trimming pared 5 bases from V and 9 bases from J, leaving 14 bases between. CDR3 protein: CASSTPGRGEQFF. The CDR3 nucleotides read TGTGCCAGCAGCACCCCGGGGCGGGGTGAGCAGTTCTTC. The full variable domain, its missing parts supplied by reference TRBV7-2 and TRBJ2-1, is GAGVSQSPSNKVTEKGKDVELRCDPISGHTALYWYRQSLGQGLEFLIYFQGNSAPDKSGLPSDRFSAERTGGSVSTLTIQRTQQEDSAVYLCASSTPGRGEQFFGPGTRLTVL.

The chain carries TRBV10-3 and TRBJ2-7; 10 bases are shared with TRBD1. The trim removed 5 bases at V and 2 bases at J, leaving 3 bases unmatched. The germline CDR1 and CDR2 sequences are ENHRY and SYGVKD. The CDR3 spans 14 residues. The CDR3 nucleotides read TGTGCCATCAGTAGCGGGACAGGGGCCTACGAGCAGTACTTC. Translating it yields CAISSGTGAYEQYF.

This clonotype was counted a few times. This chain uses TRBV9 with TRBJ2-5; D is perhaps TRBD2 (7 bases). The J call may be in error: the DNA end matches TRBJ2-7 better. Germline V gives CDR1 SGDLS, CDR2 YYNGEE. There are 14 residues in the CDR3. The CDR3 here is CASSVAPGEGEQYF. The CDR3 DNA follows: TGTGCCAGCAGCGTAGCACCAGGGGAGGGCGAGCAGTACTTC.

In this sample, this clonotype turned up a few times. The rearrangement uses TRBV7-9 and TRBJ2-5; no definite D call. The CDR3 sequence is 14 residues long. Trimming cost V 1 base and J 5 bases, with 11 bases left between them. The germline V gene encodes CDR1 SEHNR and CDR2 FQNEAQ (reference sequence). The CDR3 sequence is CASSLELTAETQYF. DNA of the CDR3: TGTGCCAGCAGCTTAGAGCTCACGGCGGAGACCCAGTACTTC. Full variable domain (remainder filled in from reference TRBV7-9 and TRBJ2-5): DTGVSQNPRHKITKRGQNVTFRCDPISEHNRLYWYRQTLGQGPEFLTYFQNEAQLEKSRLLSDRFSAERPKGSFSTLEIQRTEQGDSAMYLCASSLELTAETQYFGPGTRLLVL.

The CDR3 DNA is TGTGCCATCAGTGAGGAAAAGGGGGACACCTACAATGAGCAGTTCTTC. Amino acid sequence: CAISEEKGDTYNEQFF. The V call is TRBV10-3, the J call TRBJ2-1, with D possibly matching TRBD1 (6 bases). Trimming cost V 2 bases and J 2 bases, with 13 bases left between them. Germline V CDR1 and CDR2: ENHRY, SYGVKD. CDR3 size: 16 residues.

This clonotype was recorded a few times. The rearrangement joins TRBV20-1 to TRBJ2-7; tentatively, D is TRBD1 (5 bases). Germline V gene sequence: CDR1 DFQATT, CDR2 SNEGSKA (reference sequence). Trimming took off 3 bases at V and 1 base at J, with 13 bases between the two ends. The CDR3 is made up of 14 amino acids. Written as DNA, the CDR3 is TGCAGTGCTAGTGACAGTACCCAATCCTACGAGCAGTACTTC. Encoded protein: CSASDSTQSYEQYF.

This chain uses TRBV21-1 with TRBJ1-1. TRBV21-1 is a known pseudogene. The length of the CDR3 is 17 residues. The CDR3 loop reads CASSKDRRGTMNTEAFF. The CDR3 DNA is TGTGCCAGCAGCAAAGACCGGCGAGGGACCATGAACACTGAAGCTTTCTTT.

The rearrangement uses TRBV15 and TRBJ2-6; 9 nucleotides align to TRBD2. The CDR3 runs 19 residues. From germline, CDR1 is LNHNV and CDR2 YYDKDF (reference sequence). The junction had 7 bases not matched to a gene; V was cut back by 0 bases and J by 1 base. CDR3 nucleotide sequence: TGTGCCACCAGCAGAGATAACCTAGCGGGGTTATCTGGGGCCAACGTCCTGACTTTC. Amino acid sequence: CATSRDNLAGLSGANVLTF.

This clonotype has more than one count but fewer than ten. The chain links TRBV7-3 to TRBJ2-5; TRBD1 matches at 10 bases. The CDR3 is 15 amino acids. Germline assignment: CDR1 SGHTA and CDR2 FQGTGA. The V gene end was trimmed by 4 bases and the J gene end by 5 bases; junction bases not matched to a gene: 7. CDR3 nucleotide sequence: TGTGCCAGCAGCTCACAGGACAGGGGGATCGAGACCCAGTACTTC. It is translated as CASSSQDRGIETQYF. The variable domain in full, with the rest retrieved from reference TRBV7-3 and TRBJ2-5, is GAGVSQTPSNKVTEKGKYVELRCDPISGHTALYWYRQSLGQGPEFLIYFQGTGAADDSGLPNDRFFAVRPEGSVSTLKIQRTERGDSAVYLCASSSQDRGIETQYFGPGTRLLVL.

This clonotype was seen a few times. V and J are TRBV29-1 and TRBJ2-5, with 8 bases fitting TRBD1. The tail of the sequence fits TRBJ2-7 better, so the J call may be wrong. CDR1 is SQVTM and CDR2 is ANQGSEA in the germline V gene. This CDR3 has 14 amino acids. CDR3 loop: CSPRTGCTTYEQYF. In DNA, the CDR3 is TGCAGCCCGAGGACAGGGTGTACTACCTACGAGCAGTACTTC.

The gene calls are TRBV20-1 and TRBJ2-4; D gene uncertain. The J call could be wrong; TRBJ2-7 is a better fit for the DNA end. This CDR3 is 13 amino acids long. The germline V gene encodes CDR1 DFQATT and CDR2 SNEGSKA (reference sequence). DNA for the CDR3: TGCAGTGCTAGGTGGGCCGTGAGCTCCGAGCAGTACTTC. It yields the protein CSARWAVSSEQYF.

This chain connects TRBV6-2 or TRBV6-3 to TRBJ2-1; the match to TRBD1 covers 7 bases. Unmatched junction bases numbered 6, after V lost 2 bases and J lost 5 bases. Germline assignment: CDR1 MNHEY and CDR2 SVGEGT. This CDR3 spans 15 amino acids. This CDR3 is CASSYAGTANNEQFF. CDR3 DNA sequence: TGTGCCAGCAGTTACGCAGGGACAGCGAACAATGAGCAGTTCTTC.